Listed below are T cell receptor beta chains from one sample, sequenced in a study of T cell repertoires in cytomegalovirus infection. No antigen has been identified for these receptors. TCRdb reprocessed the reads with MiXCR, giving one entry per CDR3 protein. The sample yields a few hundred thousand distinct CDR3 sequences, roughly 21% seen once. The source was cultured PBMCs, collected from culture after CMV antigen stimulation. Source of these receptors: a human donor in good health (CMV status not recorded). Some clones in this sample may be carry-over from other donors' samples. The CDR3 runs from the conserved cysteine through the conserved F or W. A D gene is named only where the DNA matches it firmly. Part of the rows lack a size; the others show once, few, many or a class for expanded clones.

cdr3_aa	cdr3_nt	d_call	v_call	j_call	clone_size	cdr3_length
CAISDDSLNNYGYTF	TGTGCCATCAGCGACGACAGCTTAAACAACTATGGCTACACCTTC	.	TRBV10-3	TRBJ1-2	.	15
CASSRAASGRTGELFF	TGTGCCAGCAGCCGCGCGGCTAGCGGTCGCACCGGGGAGCTGTTTTTT	TRBD2	TRBV7-9	TRBJ2-2	many	16
CASSPREGSYNEQFF	TGTGCCAGCAGCCCCAGGGAGGGCAGTTACAATGAGCAGTTCTTC	TRBD2	TRBV11-1	TRBJ2-1	.	15
CASSALQGADTQYF	TGTGCCAGCAGTGCACTACAGGGGGCAGATACGCAGTATTTT	TRBD1	TRBV6-1	TRBJ2-3	.	14
CASSLSDRSYNEQFF	TGTGCCAGCAGCTTATCCGACAGATCCTACAATGAGCAGTTCTTC	.	TRBV7-9	TRBJ2-1	.	15
CASSPGGNYEQYF	TGCGCCAGCAGCCCGGGTGGGAACTACGAGCAGTACTTC	.	TRBV4-3	TRBJ2-7	.	13
CASSLTPGRLGTTGELFF	TGTGCCAGCAGCTTAACCCCCGGACGACTAGGGACCACCGGGGAGCTGTTTTTT	.	TRBV7-3	TRBJ2-2	many	18
CASSYSSLSRGREWRRDTEAFF	TGTGCCAGCAGTTACTCATCGCTATCCCGTGGCAGGGAGTGGCGAAGGGACACTGAAGCTTTCTTT	.	TRBV6-7	TRBJ1-1	.	22
CASSAAMTSLQETQYF	TGTGCCAGCAGCGCGGCAATGACTAGCCTACAAGAGACCCAGTACTTC	TRBD2	TRBV9	TRBJ2-5	many	16
CASTSRANQETQYF	TGTGCCAGCACGTCACGAGCGAACCAAGAGACCCAGTACTTC	.	TRBV12-3/TRBV12-4	TRBJ2-5	.	14
CASSYIAGPGRSF	TGTGCCAGCAGTTACATCGCCGGACCGGGTCGCTCTTTC	.	TRBV7-3	TRBJ2-1	many	13
CASSLTDRGHYGYTF	TGCGCCAGCAGCCTAACTGACAGGGGCCACTATGGCTACACCTTC	TRBD1	TRBV4-1	TRBJ1-2	many	15
CASQDRGGPTDTQYF	TGCGCCAGCCAGGACAGGGGAGGCCCCACAGATACGCAGTATTTT	TRBD1	TRBV5-1	TRBJ2-3	few	15
CASSFGSGFSGNTIYF	TGTGCCAGCAGCTTTGGCTCCGGATTCTCTGGAAACACCATATATTTT	.	TRBV7-2	TRBJ1-3	.	16
CASSLKLEWGTEAFF	TGTGCCAGCAGTTTAAAATTAGAATGGGGCACTGAAGCTTTCTTT	.	TRBV12-3/TRBV12-4	TRBJ1-1	few	15
CSAPLAGGYDEQFF	TGCAGTGCCCCACTAGCGGGAGGGTACGATGAGCAGTTCTTC	TRBD2	TRBV20-1	TRBJ2-1	.	14
CASSSQGGQPQHF	TGTGCCAGCAGTTCACAGGGTGGGCAGCCCCAGCATTTT	.	TRBV12-3/TRBV12-4	TRBJ1-5	many	13